The rows below give T cell receptor beta chains drawn from one sample of a study of CD8+ T cells in alopecia areata. The repertoire was sequenced with immunoSEQ multiplex PCR; TCRdb's copy has only in-frame clones and lacks some. The table includes 69,000 or so clones, 60% detected once. Material: CD8+ T cells sorted from blood, obtained at week 0. The receptors derive from a human donor with alopecia areata. CDR3s include the opening cysteine and the closing phenylalanine or tryptophan. The D gene is left open where the match is weak.

CASSLFSGFGEQFF NA TRBV7-8
CSAAQGFEAFF NA TRBV20-1
CASSLATLEQYF NA TRBV5-6
CASSLGHGGRETQYF NA TRBV7-2
CASSFLVSGNTIYF NA TRBV7-9
CASSFVGNTEAFF NA TRBV27
CASSQASAGVTRPQFF TRBD2 TRBV4-1
CSVSPKTYQETQYF NA TRBV29-1
CASSRGTSLDYEQYF TRBD2 TRBV14
CASSPTGGINYGYTF NA TRBV5-1
CASSYGTSGIREQFF TRBD2 TRBV7-2
CASSPLGAGPASTDTQYF NA TRBV7-9
CATSRDRTGGDEQYF TRBD1 TRBV15
CASRIGTEKNIQYF TRBD1 TRBV28
CASSYSTSGDLNEQFF TRBD2 TRBV6-5
CASSIVGGLGYEQYF TRBD2 TRBV19
CASSRIPSYNEQFF NA TRBV27
CASSLGWQPGGQPQHF TRBD1 TRBV7-2
CASSLRGAGGLLTDTQYF TRBD2 TRBV7-6
CASSQDHYSYNEQFF NA TRBV14
CSVEAWGYNEQFF NA TRBV29-1
CASSAGVDSNQPQHF NA TRBV19
CAWRLAGGLAETQYF TRBD2 TRBV30
CASSTQHNTEAFF NA TRBV19
CASSVDLAVTYEQYF TRBD2 TRBV9
CASSLVTGPGELFF NA TRBV5-6
CASSVVGQGAEAFF TRBD1 TRBV9
CASSVERRDPTDTQYF NA TRBV9
CASSTTSPPYNEQFF NA TRBV7-6
CSVEDRDDYGYTF NA TRBV29-1
CASSGLGEPQHF NA TRBV25-1
CASSLGQLHNEQFF NA TRBV5-1
CASSPEVTKNIQYF NA TRBV5-4
CASSQGPASGSHNEQFF TRBD2 TRBV4-1
CASSQVLGWDEQYF NA TRBV4-1
CASSFNPPGELFF NA TRBV5-6
CSVPSGRAYNEQFF TRBD2 TRBV29-1
CASSLSGYEQYF NA TRBV5-1
CAWARGMNTEAFF NA TRBV30
CASSPTSGRVYEQFF TRBD2 TRBV7-9
CASSHDYNEQFF NA TRBV4-1
CASSPLATGGNTIYF NA TRBV6-5
CAWTGQNTGELFF NA TRBV30
CASSLSTGAYEQYF NA TRBV27
CASTLGTTYNEQFF NA TRBV9
CASSILSGSGDETQYF TRBD2 TRBV13
CATRTGGGQPQHF TRBD1 TRBV19
CASSPGTSTYNEQFF TRBD2 TRBV5-6
CASTDRGYNEQFF NA TRBV2
CAITTGTGPYEQYF NA TRBV10-3
CSVEDYRGEQYF TRBD1 TRBV29-1
CASSLSPGGVYEQYF TRBD1 TRBV27
CASSWAVAGGPNEQFF TRBD2 TRBV4-3
CASSPLGLEEQYF NA TRBV27
CAWTSGSGTGGSYGYTF TRBD1 TRBV30
CSVEELGQPQHF NA TRBV29-1
CASSLTGGNQPQHF TRBD1 TRBV27
CASSQTKGNAYGYTF NA TRBV19